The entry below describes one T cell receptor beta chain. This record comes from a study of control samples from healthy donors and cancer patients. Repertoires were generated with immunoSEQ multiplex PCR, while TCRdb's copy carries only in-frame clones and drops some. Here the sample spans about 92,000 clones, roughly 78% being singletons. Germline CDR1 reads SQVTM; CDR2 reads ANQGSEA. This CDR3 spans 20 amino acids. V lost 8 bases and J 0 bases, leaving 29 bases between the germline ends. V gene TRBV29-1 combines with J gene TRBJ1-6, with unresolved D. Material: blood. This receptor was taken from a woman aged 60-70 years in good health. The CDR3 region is CSLRTPGEGLYVSYNSPLHF. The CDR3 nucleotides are TGCAGCCTCCGAACCCCCGGGGAAGGATTGTATGTCTCCTATAATTCACCCCTCCACTTT.